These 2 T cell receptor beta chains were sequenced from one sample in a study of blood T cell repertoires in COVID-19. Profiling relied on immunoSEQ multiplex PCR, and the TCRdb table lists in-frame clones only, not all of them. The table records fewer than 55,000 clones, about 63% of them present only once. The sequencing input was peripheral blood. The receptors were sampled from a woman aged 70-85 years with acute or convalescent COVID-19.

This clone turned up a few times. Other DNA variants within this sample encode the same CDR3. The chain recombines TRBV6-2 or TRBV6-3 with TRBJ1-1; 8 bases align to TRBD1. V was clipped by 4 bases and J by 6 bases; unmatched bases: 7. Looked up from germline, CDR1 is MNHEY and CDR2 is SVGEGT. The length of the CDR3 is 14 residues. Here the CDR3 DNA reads TGTGCCAGCAGTTCTGACAGGGGAAGGTCTGAAGCTTTCTTT. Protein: CASSSDRGRSEAFF.

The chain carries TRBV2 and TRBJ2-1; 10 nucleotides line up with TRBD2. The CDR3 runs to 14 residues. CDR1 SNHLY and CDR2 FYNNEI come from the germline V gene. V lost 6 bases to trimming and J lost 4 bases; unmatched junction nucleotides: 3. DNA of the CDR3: TGTGCCAGCAGGGAGCGGGAGGGATACAATGAGCAGTTCTTC. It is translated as CASREREGYNEQFF.